The T cell receptor (beta chain) under discussion was sequenced for a study of blood T cells in healthy people across ages. The CDR3 length is 15 residues. V was pared by 2 bases and J by 2 bases, with 2 bases of the junction left unmatched. Germline loops: CDR1 LGHDT, CDR2 YNNKEL (reference sequence). Points from the study as a whole: Higher diversity and more naive CD4+ cells were features of long-lived donors, compared to aged donors.

Together with a sample-barcoded 5' primer, a J-beta primer mix was included in a second PCR lasting about 7 to 12 cycles. TCRdb re-derived calls from the 5' RACE reads in MiXCR, one entry per CDR3 protein. The sample contains around 990,000 distinct CDR3 sequences, under 30% of which appear only once. Turning to this clonotype: The target antigen is unknown.

The sample also formed part of further work on T cells of mothers and their children. Per that study: Both sample barcodes and 2-4 random nucleotides came from the M1S primer of the second PCR. Overlap measured in related mother-child pairs was slightly, non-significantly higher than in unrelated pairs.

V gene TRBV3-1 combines with J gene TRBJ2-5; 10 bases match TRBD2. The sequence derives from a girl aged 2 to 9 in good health. Specimen: blood. The CDR3: CASSQLGLAQETQYF. CDR3 DNA sequence: TGTGCCAGCAGCCAATTGGGACTAGCGCAAGAGACCCAGTACTTC.